This is a list of T cell receptor beta chains from one sample in a study of blood T cell repertoires in COVID-19. Method: immunoSEQ multiplex PCR; TCRdb's copy keeps in-frame clones and lacks some. In the table there are roughly 170,000 clones, roughly 80% of which are singletons. The specimen was PBMCs or T cells enriched from blood (not recorded which). The origin of the receptors is a woman between 40 and 55 years old with acute COVID-19. CDR3s leave out the opening cysteine and the closing phenylalanine or tryptophan. Each record gives: V gene, J gene, CDR3 length, CDR3 protein.

>TRBV5-1|TRBJ2-2|13
ATALGTGEDGELF
>TRBV2|TRBJ1-2|11
ASSPDRGPGYT
>TRBV2|TRBJ1-2|13
ASSRGEHPNYGYT
>TRBV19|TRBJ2-2|10
ASSSLSGELF
>TRBV7-3|TRBJ2-1|14
ASSLWAGRSYNEQF
>TRBV30|TRBJ1-2|10
AWSLTDYGYT
>TRBV7-9|TRBJ2-1|14
ASSLTLAGVYNEQF
>TRBV2|TRBJ1-1|13
ASSTPGQVNTEAF
>TRBV28|TRBJ1-5|10
ASTSGTKPQH
>TRBV5-4|TRBJ2-1|14
ASSLVVPGGGNEQF
>TRBV13|TRBJ2-1|15
ASSAKTGTSGRNEQF
>TRBV19|TRBJ2-1|12
ASRHLSSYNEQF
>TRBV15|TRBJ2-1|13
ATSRTLTGEEGQF
>TRBV11-2|TRBJ2-1|14
ASSLGRGTDYNEQF
>TRBV29-1|TRBJ1-1|11
SVAQGGLPEAF
>TRBV18|TRBJ2-5|12
ASSPPVGGETQY
>TRBV30|TRBJ1-5|11
AYDRDRNQPQH
>TRBV18|TRBJ1-1|13
ASSPTSGVETEAF
>TRBV27|TRBJ1-5|13
ASSPGTGGNQPQH
>TRBV7-3|TRBJ2-3|13
ASSSRLGASNTQY
>TRBV6-5|TRBJ2-2|13
ASGQGGAGTGELF
>TRBV14|TRBJ2-1|15
ASSQDRTSGPYNEQF
>TRBV7-2|TRBJ2-2|13
ASRRLAGGTGELF
>TRBV3-1/TRBV3-2|TRBJ2-7|11
ASSRQTGYEQY
>TRBV29-1|TRBJ2-1|12
SVDLGLASDEQF
>TRBV30|TRBJ1-1|12
AWCRDRGDTEAF
>TRBV3-1/TRBV3-2|TRBJ1-2|14
ASSQEGQLQLYGYT
>TRBV27|TRBJ2-5|16
ASEPPPLIRGWVETQY
>TRBV5-1|TRBJ2-3|11
ASSLASADTQY
>TRBV6-1|TRBJ2-1|11
ASSEGLATKQF
>TRBV24-1|TRBJ2-1|14
ATSDSEAGSYNEQF
>TRBV12-3/TRBV12-4|TRBJ1-2|11
ASRLGTAYGYT
>TRBV5-4|TRBJ2-5|13
ASSPAGGVEETQY